This TCR beta chain was captured by sequencing in a study of T cell repertoires in cytomegalovirus infection. On the study more broadly: Selection of CMV epitopes for the study included recently identified HLA-C-restricted and well-studied HLA-B-restricted ones. Shared public TCR beta signatures pointed to both CMV infection and a matching HLA type.

Findings and caveats of the study: HLA-C-restricted CMV-specific TCR beta clonotypes were dominant in the ex vivo response. Cumulated frequencies of public TCR beta families served to identify carriers of CMV plus the relevant HLA.

MiXCR was run by TCRdb on the reads, yielding one entry per CDR3 protein. The table includes 100,000 to 120,000 distinct CDR3 sequences, around 30% detected once. The count of this clonotype is one. The target antigen is unknown. The germline gives CDR1 SGHDN, CDR2 FVKESK. CDR3 length: 14 residues. Trimming removed 1 base from V and 3 bases from J, with 8 bases in between. The sample here was CD8+ T cells from cultured PBMCs, taken from culture after CMV antigen stimulation. This chain connects TRBV14 to TRBJ2-3; D unclear. The sequence was collected from a human donor in good health (CMV status not recorded). Some clones in this sample may be carry-over from other donors' samples. The CDR3 reads CASSQGARTDTQYF. The CDR3 nucleotides are TGTGCCAGCAGCCAAGGGGCGCGAACAGATACGCAGTATTTT.